The subject of this entry is one T cell receptor (beta chain). Its antigen is unidentified. Trimming cost V 4 bases and J 9 bases, with 25 bases left between them. The CDR3 consists of 17 residues. The germline gives CDR1 MDHEN, CDR2 SYDVKM. TCRdb's table, derived via immunoSEQ multiplex PCR, lists solely in-frame clones and lacks some. The sample yields 65,000 to 95,000 clones, around 82% seen once. This sample was included in a study of OX40 agonist ivuxolimab in advanced cancers. Looking at the study overall: Patients receiving dose escalation had hepatocellular carcinoma, melanoma, renal cell or head and neck cancer. Eligibility rules accepted prior anti-PD-1, anti-PD-L1 or anti-CTLA-4 therapy, and under 45% had some.

Findings and caveats of the study: CD4+ and CD8+ blood T cells expanded clonally by week 6 at 0.1 to 3.0 mg/kg.

The sequencing here drew on CD4+ or CD8+ T cells sorted from blood, taken in a trial of the OX40 agonist ivuxolimab. The V and J genes are TRBV28 and TRBJ1-5; TRBD1 might be the D (6 bases). The receptor was derived from an adult with an advanced solid tumor such as melanoma, head and neck, liver or kidney cancer. The DNA of the CDR3 is TGTGCCAGCAGTTCCCCGGGGGGCAACCGGGCAAGGGGGCCCCAGCATTTT. Translation: CASSSPGGNRARGPQHF.